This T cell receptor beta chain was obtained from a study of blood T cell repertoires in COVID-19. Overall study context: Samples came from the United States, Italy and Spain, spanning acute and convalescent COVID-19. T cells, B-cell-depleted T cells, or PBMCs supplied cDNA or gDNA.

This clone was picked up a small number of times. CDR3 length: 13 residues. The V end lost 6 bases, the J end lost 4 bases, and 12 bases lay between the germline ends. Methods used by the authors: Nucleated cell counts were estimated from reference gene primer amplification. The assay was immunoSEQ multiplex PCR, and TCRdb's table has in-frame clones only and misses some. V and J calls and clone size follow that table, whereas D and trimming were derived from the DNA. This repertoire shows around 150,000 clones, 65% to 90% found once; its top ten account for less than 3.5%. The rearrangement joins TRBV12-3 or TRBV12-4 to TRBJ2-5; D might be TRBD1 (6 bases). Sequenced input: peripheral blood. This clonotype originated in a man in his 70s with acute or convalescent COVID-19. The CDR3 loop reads CASSEGHRETQYF. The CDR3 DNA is TGTGCCAGCAGCGAGGGACACAGAGAGACCCAGTACTTC.